This T cell receptor (beta chain) was profiled in a study of T-cell memory formation after mild COVID-19. Only a few counts were recorded for this clonotype. The trim removed 4 bases at V and 0 bases at J, leaving 10 bases unmatched. Germline values: CDR1 SGHTA, CDR2 FQGNSA. CDR3 length: 18 amino acids. TCRdb analysed the 5' RACE reads with MiXCR anew, one entry per CDR3 protein. This sample has around 250,000 distinct CDR3 sequences, with roughly 17% found just once. The specimen was PBMCs or a T cell subset sorted from them (not recorded which). The receptor was derived from a man between 18 and 29 years old who had mild COVID-19 (a few samples of this study predate the infection). Cell type and time point are not known. This chain joins TRBV7-2 and TRBJ2-3; the match to TRBD2 covers 10 bases. CDR3 in amino acids: CASSSPLAGASSTDTQYF. The CDR3 DNA reads as TGTGCCAGCAGCTCCCCTCTAGCGGGGGCTTCCAGCACAGATACGCAGTATTTT.